This TCR beta chain is from a study of cytomegalovirus exposure and HLA in healthy donors. About the study: An early release of data contained about 85 million unique TCRs, which came from HLA-typed donors.

This CDR3 comprises 16 residues. Trimming took 0 bases from V and 0 from J, leaving 9 bases between them. The germline V gene encodes CDR1 SGDLS and CDR2 YYNGEE. This PCR relied on a set of 60 Vbeta primers and 13 Jbeta primers. The data were produced by immunoSEQ multiplex PCR, yet TCRdb's version contains in-frame clones alone and is incomplete. Found here are 130,000 to 150,000 clones, around three quarters of them singletons; the top ten hold less than 2.5%. Study results and caveats: A prior analysis recorded that most TCR beta V segments were productive about 87% or about 30% of the time. Rare TCR sequences predominated, though certain public TCRs were found in many donors. Later on, an analysis showed TCR association rates differing by HLA locus, with DRB1 the most and HLA-C the fewest.

Comment on this clone: The antigen remains undetermined.

The sequencing input was PBMCs. This receptor was obtained from a man aged 35 to 55 in good health and CMV-seronegative. The chain couples TRBV9 to TRBJ2-2; the D gene is possibly TRBD2 (7 bases). The CDR3 here is CASSVEGGSNTGELFF. The CDR3 bases are TGTGCCAGCAGCGTAGAGGGGGGGTCGAACACCGGGGAGCTGTTTTTT.